Listed here are 20 T cell receptor beta chains from one sample, sequenced in a study of regulatory T cells in long-lasting Graves disease. CDR3-region Arm-PCR and iRepertoire HTBI primers produced the TCR beta libraries. MiXCR, run by TCRdb on the multiplex PCR reads, gives a single entry per CDR3 protein. The sample lists more than 400,000 distinct CDR3 sequences, around 15% seen once, with 9% to 15% in the top ten. Time point denoted: newly diagnosed GD, antithyroid drugs for less than 3 months. Following extraction of RNA from PBMCs, that RNA was used to make the TCR library. The sample also formed part of further work on T cells in Graves' hyperthyroidism and ophthalmopathy.

Here the sequenced sample was peripheral blood mononuclear cells (PBMCs), taken at new diagnosis, from a patient treated with antithyroid drugs. The receptors come from a man aged 40-55 years with Graves disease.

This clonotype appeared many times. V is TRBV3-1 and J is TRBJ1-4; TRBD1 might be the D (6 bases). The CDR3 covers 15 residues. V gave up 1 base and J gave up 8 bases, with 14 bases separating them. The germline V gene encodes CDR1 LGHDT and CDR2 YNNKEL (reference sequence). DNA of the CDR3: TGTGCCAGCAGCCAAGTGGGCAGGGGATGGGAAAAACTGTTTTTT. The encoded protein is CASSQVGRGWEKLFF.

This chain links TRBV4-1 with TRBJ1-2; D gene ambiguous. The length of the CDR3 is 12 residues. Germline V gives CDR1 MGHRA, CDR2 YSYEKL. Between the trimmed V and J ends, which lost 8 bases and 8 bases, there was a span of 15 bases. CDR3: CASWAGGSGYTF. Here the CDR3 DNA reads TGCGCCAGCTGGGCAGGCGGTAGCGGCTACACCTTC.

This clonotype was observed a handful of times. The V and J genes are TRBV20-1 and TRBJ2-2, with TRBD1 as a possible D gene (5 bases). The CDR3 has 14 residues. The V end lost 0 bases, the J end lost 6 bases, and 11 bases lay between the germline ends. CDR1 and CDR2 (germline): DFQATT, SNEGSKA (reference sequence). This CDR3 reads CSARDAVGPGELFF. In DNA, the CDR3 is TGCAGTGCTAGAGATGCCGTGGGGCCCGGGGAGCTGTTTTTT.

This chain links TRBV20-1 with TRBJ2-7; TRBD1 is a possible D gene (6 bases). This CDR3 region has 19 residues. Trimming removed 0 bases at V and 3 bases at J, with 27 bases between. Germline values: CDR1 DFQATT, CDR2 SNEGSKA (reference sequence). As DNA, the CDR3 is TGCAGTGCTAGAGATCGACGGGCCGGACAGAAGGCGTCAAACTACGAGCAGTACTTC. Its translation is CSARDRRAGQKASNYEQYF.

There are many counts of this clonotype. The V call is TRBV27, the J call TRBJ2-3; a possible D gene is TRBD2 (5 bases). CDR1 MNHEY and CDR2 SMNVEV come from the germline V gene (reference sequence). CDR3 length: 14 residues. V was shortened by 6 bases and J by 1 base, with 11 bases between the two germline ends. CDR3 nucleotides: TGTGCCAGCAGCCCGGGGTCGCGCACAGATACGCAGTATTTT. This sequence encodes CASSPGSRTDTQYF.

This chain connects TRBV3-1 to TRBJ2-6, with D hard to call. V was cut by 10 bases and J by 0 bases, with 19 bases left in between. The CDR3 sequence is 17 residues long. Germline CDR1 is LGHDT and CDR2 is YNNKEL (reference sequence). The CDR3 loop reads CATTRSGPSSGANVLTF. The CDR3 DNA follows: TGTGCCACAACCCGATCAGGTCCAAGCTCTGGGGCCAACGTCCTGACTTTC.

Many counts were recorded for this clonotype. The chain links TRBV6-2 or TRBV6-3 to TRBJ2-7; D is undetermined. V was cut by 2 bases and J by 5 bases, with 10 bases left in between. The germline V gene has CDR1 MNHEY and CDR2 SVGEGT. The CDR3 contains 13 residues. CDR3 sequence: CASSYPRPNEQYF. CDR3 bases: TGTGCCAGCAGTTACCCCCGGCCCAACGAGCAGTACTTC.

On this clonotype: A far larger clone lies a single base away; this is likely a read error. The chain recombines TRBV2 with TRBJ2-7, with 9 bases that match TRBD2. Trimming took 6 bases from V and 7 from J; bases not matched to a gene: 13. Per the germline V gene, CDR1 is SNHLY and CDR2 is FYNNEI. CDR3 length: 15 residues. The DNA of the CDR3 is TGTGCCAGCAGGCCCGGGACTAGCTTCAACAATGAGCAGTACTTC. This codes for CASRPGTSFNNEQYF.

This clonotype was observed many times. This chain connects TRBV2 to TRBJ2-6; D unresolved. Deletions cut 0 bases from V and 0 bases from J, with 6 bases between. Germline CDR1 and CDR2: SNHLY and FYNNEI. CDR3 length: 16 residues. The CDR3 DNA sequence: TGTGCCAGCAGTGAAGCAGCTCCCTCTGGGGCCAACGTCCTGACTTTC. Protein: CASSEAAPSGANVLTF.

This clonotype was detected ten times or more. The chain has TRBV5-6 and TRBJ2-1; 9 bases match TRBD2. Germline values: CDR1 SGHDT, CDR2 YYEEEE. The CDR3 length is 16 residues. V lost 0 bases and J lost 2; bases outside the gene matches: 3. In DNA, the CDR3 is TGTGCCAGCAGCTTGGGCCGCGGGAGGGCCTACAATGAGCAGTTCTTC. Residues: CASSLGRGRAYNEQFF. The variable domain in full, completed from reference TRBV5-6 and TRBJ2-1, reads DAGVTQSPTHLIKTRGQQVTLRCSPKSGHDTVSWYQQALGQGPQFIFQYYEEEERQRGNFPDRFSGHQFPNYSSELNVNALLLGDSALYLCASSLGRGRAYNEQFFGPGTRLTVL.

The V call is TRBV7-3, the J call TRBJ2-1; 10 bases line up with TRBD2. The CDR3 is made up of 15 amino acids. Trimming took 5 bases from V and 4 from J; bases not matched to a gene: 5. Germline V gives CDR1 SGHTA, CDR2 FQGTGA. The CDR3 reads CASSHRTSGYNEQFF. The CDR3 region has the DNA TGTGCCAGCAGCCATAGGACTAGCGGTTACAATGAGCAGTTCTTC.

This clonotype was observed a few times. This chain uses TRBV20-1 with TRBJ2-3; 11 nucleotides align to TRBD2. The CDR3 totals 14 residues. With 6 bases clipped from V and 2 bases from J, the junction kept 4 bases outside the gene matches. Germline V gives CDR1 DFQATT, CDR2 SNEGSKA (reference sequence). CDR3 coding DNA: TGCAGTGCCTCGGGACTAGCGGCCACAGATACGCAGTATTTT. Its protein is CSASGLAATDTQYF.

Ten or more counts support this clonotype. V is TRBV7-9 and J is TRBJ2-5, with D tentatively TRBD2 (6 bases). Trimming removed 8 bases at V and 5 bases at J, with 12 bases between. CDR1 and CDR2 from the germline V gene are SEHNR and FQNEAQ (reference sequence). The CDR3 length is 12 residues. The CDR3 region is CASARGTETQYF. DNA for the CDR3: TGTGCCAGCGCTCGGGGGACGGAGACCCAGTACTTC.

At least ten counts were recorded for this clonotype. The rearrangement uses TRBV5-5 and TRBJ2-1, with a tentative D call TRBD1 (6 bases). The CDR3 covers 16 residues. Per the germline V gene, CDR1 is SGHKS and CDR2 is YYEKEE (reference sequence). V was shortened by 2 bases and J by 2 bases, with 14 bases between the two germline ends. The CDR3 sequence: CASSFGQGTTYNEQFF. The CDR3 DNA follows: TGTGCCAGCAGCTTCGGCCAGGGGACAACCTACAATGAGCAGTTCTTC.

This clonotype was picked up a small number of times. V and J are TRBV6-2 or TRBV6-3 and TRBJ1-2; 10 bases are shared with TRBD1. Germline CDR1 MNHEY, CDR2 SVGEGT. V dropped 4 bases and J dropped 4; count of bases not matched to a gene: 3. This CDR3 comprises 14 residues. The CDR3 region has the DNA TGTGCCAGCAGTTTCCGGGACAGGGGCTATGGCTACACCTTC. It yields the protein CASSFRDRGYGYTF.

V and J are TRBV6-5 and TRBJ1-5, with D hard to call. Germline CDR1 and CDR2: MNHEY and SVGAGI. V was pared by 0 bases and J by 0 bases, with 12 bases between. The CDR3 totals 17 residues. CDR3 region: CASSYSGNGHSNQPQHF. The CDR3 region has the DNA TGTGCCAGCAGTTACTCGGGGAATGGCCATAGCAATCAGCCCCAGCATTTT.

Regarding this clonotype: A much larger clone lies one base from this, so it may be a read error. V is TRBV11-2 and J is TRBJ2-7, with a possible D match to TRBD1 (5 bases). The V gene's germline CDR1 is SGHAT and CDR2 FQNNGV. This CDR3 comprises 14 residues. For the CDR3, the DNA is TGTACCAGCAGCCTTCCCTCAGGGTTTTACGAGCAGTACTTC. It yields the protein CTSSLPSGFYEQYF.

As concerns this clonotype: A much larger clone lies a single base off, so this may be a read error. As the CDR3 is not closed by the conserved phenylalanine or tryptophan, this likely results from a read error. It is unclear where the CDR3 begins or ends on the DNA, so no DNA is shown, and the CDR3 is as TCRdb lists it. The genes are TRBV11-2 and TRBJ2-3; TRBD2 was called by the table and not checked on the DNA. Both ends counted, the CDR3 spans 14 residues. Germline CDR1 and CDR2: SGHAT and FQNNGV. CDR3 region: CASSLDGLDYEQYS.

The V and J genes are TRBV5-1 and TRBJ2-7, with 7 bases matching TRBD1. Germline V CDR1 and CDR2: SGHRS, YFSETQ. V lost 4 bases to trimming and J lost 9 bases; unmatched junction nucleotides: 10. The CDR3 loop spans 13 amino acids. CDR3 sequence (DNA): TGCGCCAGCAGCGTAGTACAGGGGCAAGGGCAGTACTTC. This codes for CASSVVQGQGQYF.

On this clonotype itself: A much larger clone differs from this one at a single base, so this may be a read error. The final CDR3 position lacks the conserved phenylalanine or tryptophan, pointing to a likely read error. The rearrangement links TRBV10-3 to TRBJ2-7, with a tentative D call TRBD1 (6 bases). Germline CDR1 is ENHRY and CDR2 is SYGVKD. CDR3 length: 11 amino acids. Trimming took off 10 bases at V and 6 bases at J, with 13 bases between the two ends. CDR3 region: CATGTGSEQYL. The CDR3 nucleotides read TGTGCCACCGGCACAGGGAGCGAGCAGTACCTC.